These 21 T cell receptor beta chains were all obtained from the same sample, sequenced in a study of shared clonotypes between healthy human individuals. Method: immunoSEQ multiplex PCR; TCRdb's copy keeps in-frame clones and lacks some. The profile shows some 2,000,000 clones, almost 96% of them singletons. The source material was naive CD4+ T cells sorted from blood. As to subset: CD45RA+ positively selected. These receptors originate from a man aged 18 to 29 in good health.

This chain connects TRBV6-1 to TRBJ1-2; possibly TRBD1 for D (5 bases). Per the germline V gene, CDR1 is MNHNS and CDR2 is SASEGT. V was clipped by 0 bases and J by 3 bases, with 11 bases between them. This CDR3 region has 15 residues. The CDR3 loop is CASSEAPGRDYGYTF. CDR3 DNA sequence: TGTGCCAGCAGTGAAGCGCCGGGCAGGGACTATGGCTACACCTTC.

This clone has just one count. CDR3 loop: CASSLPLWVAGNTIYF. As DNA, the CDR3 is TGTGCCAGCAGTTTGCCCCTCTGGGTGGCTGGAAACACCATATATTTT. The chain uses TRBV2 and TRBJ1-3; D uncertain. Looked up from germline, CDR1 is SNHLY and CDR2 is FYNNEI. The CDR3 is 16 amino acids. V was pared by 5 bases and J by 2 bases, with 16 bases between. The full variable domain, its missing parts supplied by reference TRBV2 and TRBJ1-3, is EPEVTQTPSHQVTQMGQEVILRCVPISNHLYFYWYRQILGQKVEFLVSFYNNEISEKSEIFDDQFSVERPDGSNFTLKIRSTKLEDSAMYFCASSLPLWVAGNTIYFGEGSWLTVV.

This chain uses TRBV7-9 with TRBJ2-7; D gene ambiguous. Germline CDR1 reads SEHNR; CDR2 reads FQNEAQ (reference sequence). The CDR3 is made up of 14 amino acids. V shed 3 bases and J shed 2 bases, with 11 bases lying between them. The CDR3 region is CASSLGLGPYEQYF. For the CDR3, the DNA is TGTGCCAGCAGCTTGGGTCTAGGTCCCTACGAGCAGTACTTC.

The chain links TRBV5-1 to TRBJ2-2; 9 nucleotides match TRBD1. The CDR3 is made up of 18 amino acids. CDR1 is SGHRS and CDR2 is YFSETQ in the germline V gene. The V gene end was trimmed by 3 bases and the J gene end by 4 bases; junction bases not matched to a gene: 13. The DNA for the CDR3 is TGCGCCAGCAGCTATAACCCGAACAGGGGGCTAGGCACCGGGGAGCTGTTTTTT. Its translation is CASSYNPNRGLGTGELFF.

This chain connects TRBV5-6 to TRBJ1-2; D might be TRBD1 (5 bases). Germline assignment: CDR1 SGHDT and CDR2 YYEEEE. There are 13 residues in the CDR3. The V and J ends lost 5 bases and 3 bases respectively, with 11 bases between them. DNA of the CDR3: TGTGCCAGCAGAGGACATGGGGACTATGGCTACACCTTC. This translates into CASRGHGDYGYTF.

The rearrangement uses TRBV5-1 and TRBJ2-7; TRBD1 matches 10 bases. There are 14 residues in the CDR3. Germline CDR1 SGHRS, CDR2 YFSETQ. The junction had 7 bases not matched to a gene; V was cut back by 5 bases and J by 5 bases. The CDR3 DNA follows: TGCGCCAGCAGTACCGGGACAGGGGTGGACGAGCAGTACTTC. It yields the protein CASSTGTGVDEQYF.

V usage is TRBV27 and J usage is TRBJ1-4; no reliable D call. The CDR3 length is 15 residues. Germline V gene lookup returns CDR1 MNHEY and CDR2 SMNVEV (reference sequence). Trimming stripped 8 bases from V and 2 bases from J, with 15 bases between. Here the CDR3 DNA reads TGTGCCAGCTCCTCTAAAGGGCGCACTAATGAAAAACTGTTTTTT. It encodes CASSSKGRTNEKLFF.

The genes are TRBV6-1 and TRBJ1-6; no clear D gene. CDR1 is MNHNS and CDR2 is SASEGT in the germline V gene. V was pared by 3 bases and J by 11 bases, with 11 bases between. This CDR3 contains 13 residues. Here the CDR3 reads CASSDRSTTPLHF. CDR3 bases: TGTGCCAGCAGTGATCGGTCGACGACACCCCTCCACTTT.

The J gene is TRBJ2-7, the V gene TRBV6-6, with D perhaps assigned TRBD1 or TRBD2 (5 bases each). The CDR3 covers 12 residues. With 10 bases removed from V and 3 bases from J, the gap between germline ends came to 13 bases. Germline V gene lookup returns CDR1 MNHNY and CDR2 SVGAGI (reference sequence). The CDR3 coding sequence is TGTGCCATAAGGGACCCGAGCTACGAGCAGTACTTC. Protein: CAIRDPSYEQYF.

CDR3 bases: TGTGCCAGTAGTATTCCTGGGGGCCGGAGCACTGAAGCTTTCTTT. Encoded protein: CASSIPGGRSTEAFF. This chain links TRBV19 with TRBJ1-1; D is perhaps TRBD1 (6 bases). The CDR3 totals 15 residues. Germline values: CDR1 LNHDA, CDR2 SQIVND (reference sequence). Between the trimmed V and J ends, which lost 3 bases and 4 bases, there was a span of 15 bases.

CDR3 DNA: TGCGCCAGCAGCCGGGACGTAACTAGCACAGATACGCAGTATTTT. It yields the protein CASSRDVTSTDTQYF. This chain joins TRBV10-2 and TRBJ2-3; D is tentatively TRBD1 or TRBD2 (5 bases each). V dropped 6 bases and J dropped 0 bases, with 13 bases sitting between them. Germline values: CDR1 WSHSY, CDR2 SAAADI. CDR3 length: 15 residues.

This chain links TRBV28 with TRBJ1-6; maybe TRBD1 (6 bases). V lost 3 bases and J 6 bases, leaving 12 bases between the germline ends. This CDR3 comprises 15 residues. CDR1 and CDR2 from the germline V gene are MDHEN and SYDVKM. This chain's CDR3 is CASSLSGVSNSPLHF. The CDR3 DNA follows: TGTGCCAGCAGTTTGTCAGGGGTTAGTAATTCACCCCTCCACTTT.

This chain links TRBV11-2 with TRBJ1-1; D remains unclear. Germline loops: CDR1 SGHAT, CDR2 FQNNGV. V shed 6 bases and J shed 6 bases, with 14 bases lying between them. There are 13 residues in the CDR3. As DNA, the CDR3 is TGTGCCAGCAGTCTCACAGATCGCGCTGAAGCTTTCTTT. Translating it yields CASSLTDRAEAFF.

The chain recombines TRBV10-2 with TRBJ1-3; D gene unclear. Germline V CDR1 and CDR2: WSHSY, SAAADI. The CDR3 has 15 amino acids. The germline V and J ends were trimmed by 2 bases and 0 bases, with 8 bases remaining between them. CDR3 amino acids: CASSEGSNSGNTIYF. The CDR3 DNA reads TGCGCCAGCAGTGAGGGCTCCAACTCTGGAAACACCATATATTTT.

This chain links TRBV27 with TRBJ1-1; no definite D call. V was pared by 0 bases and J by 0 bases, with 5 bases between. There are 14 residues in the CDR3. Germline V gene data show CDR1 as MNHEY and CDR2 as SMNVEV (reference sequence). The CDR3 here is CASSLSQLNTEAFF. CDR3 sequence (DNA): TGTGCCAGCAGTTTATCCCAGCTGAACACTGAAGCTTTCTTT.

This clone was detected only once. The V and J genes are TRBV18 and TRBJ2-5; the D gene is possibly TRBD1 (5 bases). In germline, CDR1 is KGHSH, CDR2 LQKENI. V was clipped by 1 base and J by 6 bases, with 12 bases between them. This CDR3 has 14 amino acids. The CDR3 sequence: CASSPLPRAKTQYF. The CDR3 DNA sequence: TGTGCCAGCTCACCACTTCCCAGGGCTAAGACCCAGTACTTC.

This clone has just a few counts. The rearrangement uses TRBV5-5 and TRBJ1-5; a weak D match, TRBD1 (5 bases). Germline values: CDR1 SGHKS, CDR2 YYEKEE (reference sequence). Trimming stripped 4 bases from V and 3 bases from J, with 14 bases between. The CDR3 length is 15 residues. CDR3 in amino acids: CASSPGPSVNQPQHF. Written as DNA, the CDR3 is TGTGCCAGCAGCCCAGGGCCCTCCGTCAATCAGCCCCAGCATTTT. Complete variable domain (other parts from reference TRBV5-5 and TRBJ1-5): DAGVTQSPTHLIKTRGQQVTLRCSPISGHKSVSWYQQVLGQGPQFIFQYYEKEERGRGNFPDRFSARQFPNYSSELNVNALLLGDSALYLCASSPGPSVNQPQHFGDGTRLSIL.

The chain joins TRBV5-1 to TRBJ2-7; D may be TRBD2 (5 bases). The CDR3 has 15 residues. The V end lost 1 base, the J end lost 0 bases, and 11 bases lay between the germline ends. CDR1 is SGHRS and CDR2 is YFSETQ in the germline V gene. The CDR3 DNA reads TGCGCCAGCAGCTTGCTGTGGGAGAGCTCCTACGAGCAGTACTTC. It codes for CASSLLWESSYEQYF.

The chain is built from TRBV5-6 and TRBJ1-3, with a possible D match to TRBD1 (5 bases). The length of the CDR3 is 15 residues. Germline CDR1 is SGHDT and CDR2 is YYEEEE. V was clipped by 1 base and J by 0 bases, with 8 bases between them. CDR3 residues: CASSLSTASGNTIYF. The CDR3 nucleotides read TGTGCCAGCAGCTTGTCGACAGCCTCTGGAAACACCATATATTTT.

V usage is TRBV6-1 and J usage is TRBJ1-2; possible D gene TRBD1, 5 bases. Trimming stripped 5 bases from V and 4 bases from J, with 14 bases between. Germline CDR1 and CDR2: MNHNS and SASEGT. The CDR3 consists of 14 residues. The CDR3 DNA follows: TGTGCCAGCAGTCCCCGGGGGAGAGGCTATGGCTACACCTTC. Protein sequence: CASSPRGRGYGYTF.

About this clone itself: The same CDR3 also results from other DNA sequences found in this sample. V gene TRBV7-2 combines with J gene TRBJ1-5, with D uncertain. V gave up 1 base and J gave up 0 bases, with 4 bases separating them. The CDR3 is 14 amino acids. Germline V lookup: CDR1 SGHTA, CDR2 FQGNSA. CDR3 sequence: CASSLGVSNQPQHF. The CDR3 nucleotides are TGTGCCAGCAGCTTAGGGGTTAGCAATCAGCCCCAGCATTTT.